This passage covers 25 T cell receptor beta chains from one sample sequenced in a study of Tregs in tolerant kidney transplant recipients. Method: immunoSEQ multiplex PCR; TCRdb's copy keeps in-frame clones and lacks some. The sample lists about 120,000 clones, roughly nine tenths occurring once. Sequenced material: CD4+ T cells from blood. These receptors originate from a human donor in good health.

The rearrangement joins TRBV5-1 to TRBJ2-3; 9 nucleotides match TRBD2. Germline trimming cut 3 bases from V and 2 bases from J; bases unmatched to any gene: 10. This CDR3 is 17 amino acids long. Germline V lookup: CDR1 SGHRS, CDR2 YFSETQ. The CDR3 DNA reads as TGCGCCAGCAGCTCGAAGGTGGCGGGGGGGCTCACAGATACGCAGTATTTT. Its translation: CASSSKVAGGLTDTQYF.

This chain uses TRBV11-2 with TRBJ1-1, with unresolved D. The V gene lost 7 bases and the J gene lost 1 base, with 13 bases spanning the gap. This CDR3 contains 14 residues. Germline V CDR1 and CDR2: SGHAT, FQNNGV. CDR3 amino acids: CASTMSVGNTEAFF. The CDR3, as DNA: TGTGCCAGCACCATGTCGGTCGGGAACACTGAAGCTTTCTTT.

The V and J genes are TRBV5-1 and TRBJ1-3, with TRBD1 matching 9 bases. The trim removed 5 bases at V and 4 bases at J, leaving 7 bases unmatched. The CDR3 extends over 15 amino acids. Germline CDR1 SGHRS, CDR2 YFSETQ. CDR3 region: CASRPQGAPGNTIYF. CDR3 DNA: TGCGCCAGCAGGCCACAGGGGGCGCCCGGAAACACCATATATTTT.

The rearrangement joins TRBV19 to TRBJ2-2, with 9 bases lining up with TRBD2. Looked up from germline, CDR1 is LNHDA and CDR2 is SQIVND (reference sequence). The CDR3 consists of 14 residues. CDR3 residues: CASSGRRLTGELFF. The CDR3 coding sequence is TGTGCTAGCAGCGGGAGGCGGCTTACCGGGGAGCTGTTTTTT.

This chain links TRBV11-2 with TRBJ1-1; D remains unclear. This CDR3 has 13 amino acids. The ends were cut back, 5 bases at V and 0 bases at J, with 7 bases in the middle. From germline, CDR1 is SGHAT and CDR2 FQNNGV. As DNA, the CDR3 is TGTGCCAGCAGCCCCGGGGTGAACACTGAAGCTTTCTTT. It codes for CASSPGVNTEAFF.

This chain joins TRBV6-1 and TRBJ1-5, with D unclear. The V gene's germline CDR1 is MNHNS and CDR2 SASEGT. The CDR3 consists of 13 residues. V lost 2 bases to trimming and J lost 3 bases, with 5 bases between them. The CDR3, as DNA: TGTGCCAGCAGTGAATCGCCCAATCAGCCCCAGCATTTT. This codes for CASSESPNQPQHF.

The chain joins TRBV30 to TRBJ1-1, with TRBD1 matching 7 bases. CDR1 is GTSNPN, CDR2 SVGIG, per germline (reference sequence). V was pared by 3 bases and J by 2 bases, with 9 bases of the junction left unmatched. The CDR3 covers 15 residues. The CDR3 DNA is TGTGCCTGGAGGATTGAAGGGACAGTAAACACTGAAGCTTTCTTT. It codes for CAWRIEGTVNTEAFF.

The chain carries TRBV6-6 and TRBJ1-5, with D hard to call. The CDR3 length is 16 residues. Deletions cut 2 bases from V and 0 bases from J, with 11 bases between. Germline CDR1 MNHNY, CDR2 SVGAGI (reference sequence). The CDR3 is CASSYRPPNSNQPQHF. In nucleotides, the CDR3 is TGTGCCAGCAGTTACCGGCCCCCTAATAGCAATCAGCCCCAGCATTTT.

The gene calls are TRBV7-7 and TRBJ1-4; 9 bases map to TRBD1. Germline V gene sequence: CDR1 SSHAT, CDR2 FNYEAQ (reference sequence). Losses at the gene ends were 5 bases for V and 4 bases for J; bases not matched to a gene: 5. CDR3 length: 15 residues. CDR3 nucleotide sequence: TGTGCCAGCAGCGCGGGACAGGGACGTAATGAAAAACTGTTTTTT. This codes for CASSAGQGRNEKLFF.

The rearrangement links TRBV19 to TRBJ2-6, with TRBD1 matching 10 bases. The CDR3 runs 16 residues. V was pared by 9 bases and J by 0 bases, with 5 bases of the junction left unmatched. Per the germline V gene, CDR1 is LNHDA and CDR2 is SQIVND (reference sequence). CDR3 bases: TGTGCCAGCTGGACAGGGGGATCCTCTGGGGCCAACGTCCTGACTTTC. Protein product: CASWTGGSSGANVLTF.

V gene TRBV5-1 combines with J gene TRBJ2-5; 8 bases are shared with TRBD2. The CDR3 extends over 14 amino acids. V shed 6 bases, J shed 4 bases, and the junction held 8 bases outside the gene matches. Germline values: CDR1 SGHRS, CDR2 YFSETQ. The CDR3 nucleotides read TGCGCCAGCAACCGGGAGGGCCCAGGAGAGACCCAGTACTTC. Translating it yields CASNREGPGETQYF.

The CDR3 protein is CASSETGAGNTIYF. CDR3 DNA sequence: TGTGCCAGCAGTGAGACAGGGGCCGGAAACACCATATATTTT. This chain uses TRBV6-6 with TRBJ1-3; TRBD1 aligns across 8 bases. CDR3 length equals 14 residues. CDR1 is MNHNY, CDR2 SVGAGI, per germline (reference sequence). The trim removed 5 bases at V and 4 bases at J, leaving 4 bases unmatched.

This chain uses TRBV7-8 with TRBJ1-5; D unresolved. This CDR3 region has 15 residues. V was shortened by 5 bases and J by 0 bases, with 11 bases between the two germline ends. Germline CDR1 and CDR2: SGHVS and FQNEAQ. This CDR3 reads CASSPDGVSNQPQHF. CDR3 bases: TGTGCCAGCAGCCCTGATGGGGTTAGCAATCAGCCCCAGCATTTT.

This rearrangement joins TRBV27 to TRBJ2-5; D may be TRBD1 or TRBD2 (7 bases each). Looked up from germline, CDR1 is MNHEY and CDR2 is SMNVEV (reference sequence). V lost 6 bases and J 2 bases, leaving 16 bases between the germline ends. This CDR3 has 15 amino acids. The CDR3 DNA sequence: TGTGCCAGCAGAAAGCAGGGGGGGGTACAAGAGACCCAGTACTTC. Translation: CASRKQGGVQETQYF.

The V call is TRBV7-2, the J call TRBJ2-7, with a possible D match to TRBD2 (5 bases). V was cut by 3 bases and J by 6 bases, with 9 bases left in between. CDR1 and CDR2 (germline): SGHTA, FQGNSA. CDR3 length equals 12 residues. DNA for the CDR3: TGTGCCAGCAGCTTGGGAGTGGGCGAGCAGTACTTC. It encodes CASSLGVGEQYF.

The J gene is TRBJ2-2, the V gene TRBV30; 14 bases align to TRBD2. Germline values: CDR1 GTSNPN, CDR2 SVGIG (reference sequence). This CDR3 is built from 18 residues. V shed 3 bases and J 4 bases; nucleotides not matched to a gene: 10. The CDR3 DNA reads TGTGCCTGGAGAGCGACTAGCGGGAGGGCCTTGGGCACCGGGGAGCTGTTTTTT. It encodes CAWRATSGRALGTGELFF.

CDR3 sequence: CASEIRGFVETQYF. The CDR3 region has the DNA TGTGCCAGCGAAATTCGTGGGTTTGTCGAGACCCAGTACTTC. The V call is TRBV2, the J call TRBJ2-5, with D hard to call. CDR1 and CDR2 from the germline V gene are SNHLY and FYNNEI. With 8 bases removed from V and 5 bases from J, the gap between germline ends came to 18 bases. The CDR3 is 14 amino acids.

CDR3: CASRPGTSDTDTQYF. The CDR3 nucleotides are TGTGCCAGCAGACCCGGGACTAGCGACACAGATACGCAGTATTTT. J is TRBJ2-3 and V is TRBV6-4, with 10 bases fitting TRBD2. The germline V gene has CDR1 MRHNA and CDR2 SNTAGT. This CDR3 spans 15 amino acids. After removal of 6 bases from V and 2 bases from J, the junction contained 5 bases not matched to a gene.

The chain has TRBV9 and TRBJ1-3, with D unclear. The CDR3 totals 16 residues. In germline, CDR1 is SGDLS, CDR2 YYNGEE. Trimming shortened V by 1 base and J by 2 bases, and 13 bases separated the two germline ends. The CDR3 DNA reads TGTGCCAGCAGCGTACGGGGTGGATTTGCTGGAAACACCATATATTTT. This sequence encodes CASSVRGGFAGNTIYF.

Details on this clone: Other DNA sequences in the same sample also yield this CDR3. CDR3 nucleotide sequence: TGCGCCAGCAGCTCTGATATGAACACTGAAGCTTTCTTT. Translated, it gives CASSSDMNTEAFF. The rearrangement links TRBV5-1 to TRBJ1-1; D gene uncertain. V was cut by 3 bases and J by 0 bases, with 6 bases left in between. The CDR3 extends over 13 amino acids. Germline V gene data show CDR1 as SGHRS and CDR2 as YFSETQ.

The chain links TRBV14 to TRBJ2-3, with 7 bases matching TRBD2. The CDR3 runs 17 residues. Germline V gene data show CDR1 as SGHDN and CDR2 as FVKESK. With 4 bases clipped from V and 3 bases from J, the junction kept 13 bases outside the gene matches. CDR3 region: CASSLRRTRPETDTQYF. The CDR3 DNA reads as TGTGCCAGCAGCCTCCGACGGACTAGGCCAGAAACAGATACGCAGTATTTT.

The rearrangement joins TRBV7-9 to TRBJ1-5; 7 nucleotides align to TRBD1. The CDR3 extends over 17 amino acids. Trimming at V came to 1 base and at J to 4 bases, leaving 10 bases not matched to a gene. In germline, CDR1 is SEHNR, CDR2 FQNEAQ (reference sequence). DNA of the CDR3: TGTGCCAGCAGCTTAGATTTAGGGACAGCAACAAATCAGCCCCAGCATTTT. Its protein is CASSLDLGTATNQPQHF. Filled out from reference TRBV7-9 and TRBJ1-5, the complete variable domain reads DTGVSQNPRHKITKRGQNVTFRCDPISEHNRLYWYRQTLGQGPEFLTYFQNEAQLEKSRLLSDRFSAERPKGSFSTLEIQRTEQGDSAMYLCASSLDLGTATNQPQHFGDGTRLSIL.

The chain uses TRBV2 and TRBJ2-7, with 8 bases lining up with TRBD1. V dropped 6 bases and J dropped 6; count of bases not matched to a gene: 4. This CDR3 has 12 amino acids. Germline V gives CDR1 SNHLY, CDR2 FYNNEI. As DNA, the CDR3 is TGTGCCAGCAGGGGGACAGGCTTCGAGCAGTACTTC. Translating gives CASRGTGFEQYF.

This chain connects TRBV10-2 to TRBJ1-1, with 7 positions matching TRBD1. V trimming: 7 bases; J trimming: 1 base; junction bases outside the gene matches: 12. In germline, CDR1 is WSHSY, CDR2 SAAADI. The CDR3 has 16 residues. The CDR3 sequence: CASNPALGGANTEAFF. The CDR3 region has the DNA TGCGCCAGCAACCCAGCCTTAGGGGGCGCGAACACTGAAGCTTTCTTT.

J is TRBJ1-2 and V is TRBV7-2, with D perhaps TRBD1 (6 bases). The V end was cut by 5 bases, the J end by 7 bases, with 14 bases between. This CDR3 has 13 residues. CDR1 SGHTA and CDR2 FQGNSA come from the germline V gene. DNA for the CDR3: TGTGCCAGCAGCCGGTGGGGGGCAGGTGGCTACACCTTC. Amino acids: CASSRWGAGGYTF.